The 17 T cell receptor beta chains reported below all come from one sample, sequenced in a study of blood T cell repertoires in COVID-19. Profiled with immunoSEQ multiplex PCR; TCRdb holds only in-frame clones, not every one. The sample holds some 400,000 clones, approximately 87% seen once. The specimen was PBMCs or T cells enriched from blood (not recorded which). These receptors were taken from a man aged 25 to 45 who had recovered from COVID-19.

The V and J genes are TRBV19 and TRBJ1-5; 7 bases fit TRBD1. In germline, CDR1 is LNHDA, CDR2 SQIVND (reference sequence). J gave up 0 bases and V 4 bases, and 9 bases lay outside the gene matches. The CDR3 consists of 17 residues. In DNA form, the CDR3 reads TGTGCCAGTAGTACCCGACAGGGTGGGGTTAGCAATCAGCCCCAGCATTTT. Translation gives CASSTRQGGVSNQPQHF.

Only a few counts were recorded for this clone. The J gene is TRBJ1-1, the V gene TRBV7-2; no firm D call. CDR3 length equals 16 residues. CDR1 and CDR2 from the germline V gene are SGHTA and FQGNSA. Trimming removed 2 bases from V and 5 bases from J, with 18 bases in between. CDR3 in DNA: TGTGCCAGCAGCTTATATCTTGGTGGGAGCGGGACTGAAGCTTTCTTT. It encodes CASSLYLGGSGTEAFF.

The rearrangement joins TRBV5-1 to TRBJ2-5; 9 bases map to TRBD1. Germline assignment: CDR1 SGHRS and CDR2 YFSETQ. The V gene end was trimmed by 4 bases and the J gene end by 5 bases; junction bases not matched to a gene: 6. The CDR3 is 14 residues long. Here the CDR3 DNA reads TGCGCCAGCAGCAAAGGGACAGGGTGGGAGACCCAGTACTTC. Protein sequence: CASSKGTGWETQYF.

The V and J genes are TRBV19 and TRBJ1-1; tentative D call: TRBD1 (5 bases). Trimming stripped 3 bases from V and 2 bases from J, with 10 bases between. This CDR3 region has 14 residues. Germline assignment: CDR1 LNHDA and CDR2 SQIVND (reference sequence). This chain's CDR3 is CASSMRRDNTEAFF. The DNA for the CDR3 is TGTGCCAGTAGTATGCGCAGGGATAACACTGAAGCTTTCTTT.

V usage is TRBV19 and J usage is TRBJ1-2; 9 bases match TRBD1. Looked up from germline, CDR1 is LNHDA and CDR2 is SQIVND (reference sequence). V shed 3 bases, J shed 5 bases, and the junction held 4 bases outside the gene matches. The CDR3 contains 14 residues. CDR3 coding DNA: TGTGCCAGTAGTATCGGGACAGGGAAATATGGCTACACCTTC. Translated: CASSIGTGKYGYTF.

This chain's CDR3 is CASSLVPGETQYF. The DNA for the CDR3 is TGCGCCAGCAGCTTGGTCCCGGGAGAGACCCAGTACTTC. V is TRBV5-1 and J is TRBJ2-5; no clear D. The CDR3 covers 13 residues. V lost 0 bases and J lost 4, with 7 bases in between. Germline-derived CDR1 and CDR2 are SGHRS and YFSETQ.

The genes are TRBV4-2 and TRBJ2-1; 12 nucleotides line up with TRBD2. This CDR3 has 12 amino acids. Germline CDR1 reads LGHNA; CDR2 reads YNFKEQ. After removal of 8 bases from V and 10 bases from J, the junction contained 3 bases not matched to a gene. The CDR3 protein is CASETSGGEQFF. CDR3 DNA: TGTGCCAGCGAAACTAGCGGGGGGGAGCAGTTCTTC.

The CDR3 loop reads CASRGGGGSGNTIYF. The CDR3, as DNA: TGTGCCAGTAGGGGGGGAGGAGGCTCTGGAAACACCATATATTTT. This chain links TRBV19 with TRBJ1-3, with a possible D match to TRBD1 (5 bases). Germline V lookup: CDR1 LNHDA, CDR2 SQIVND (reference sequence). The CDR3 length is 15 residues. V lost 6 bases and J 0 bases, leaving 12 bases between the germline ends.

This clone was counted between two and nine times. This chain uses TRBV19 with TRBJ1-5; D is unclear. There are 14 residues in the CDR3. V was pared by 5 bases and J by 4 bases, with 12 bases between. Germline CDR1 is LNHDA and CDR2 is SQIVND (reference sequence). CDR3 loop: CASSVAGKNQPQHF. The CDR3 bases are TGTGCCAGTAGTGTGGCGGGTAAAAATCAGCCCCAGCATTTT.

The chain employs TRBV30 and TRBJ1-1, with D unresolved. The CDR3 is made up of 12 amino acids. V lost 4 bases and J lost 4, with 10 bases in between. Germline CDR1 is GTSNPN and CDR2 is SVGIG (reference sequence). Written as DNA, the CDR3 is TGTGCCTGGAACGGGAGTCCCACTGAAGCTTTCTTT. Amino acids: CAWNGSPTEAFF.

This chain's CDR3 is CASSQDNRGLGTEAFF. CDR3 bases: TGCGCCAGCAGCCAAGACAACAGGGGTTTGGGAACTGAAGCTTTCTTT. The V gene is TRBV4-1, the J gene TRBJ1-1; the match to TRBD1 covers 7 bases. From germline, CDR1 is MGHRA and CDR2 YSYEKL. The CDR3 sequence is 16 residues long. V dropped 0 bases and J dropped 5; count of bases not matched to a gene: 9.

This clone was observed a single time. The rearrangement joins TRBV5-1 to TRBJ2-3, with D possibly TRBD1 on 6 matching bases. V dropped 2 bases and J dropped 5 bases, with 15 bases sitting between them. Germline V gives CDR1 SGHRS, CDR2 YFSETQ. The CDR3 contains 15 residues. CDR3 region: CASSFDVWGQDTQYF. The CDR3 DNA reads TGCGCCAGCAGCTTCGACGTTTGGGGGCAAGATACGCAGTATTTT.

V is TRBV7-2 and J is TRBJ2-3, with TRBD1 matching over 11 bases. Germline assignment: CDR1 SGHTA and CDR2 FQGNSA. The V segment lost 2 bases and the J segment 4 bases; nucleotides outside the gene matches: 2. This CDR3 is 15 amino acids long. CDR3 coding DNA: TGTGCCAGCAGCTTAAGGGGACAGGGGGCAGATACGCAGTATTTT. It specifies CASSLRGQGADTQYF.

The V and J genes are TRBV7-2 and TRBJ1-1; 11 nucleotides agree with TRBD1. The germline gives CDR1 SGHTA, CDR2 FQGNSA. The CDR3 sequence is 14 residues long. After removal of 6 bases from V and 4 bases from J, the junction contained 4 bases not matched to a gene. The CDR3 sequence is CASSPGTGGTEAFF. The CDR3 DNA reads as TGTGCCAGCAGTCCGGGGACAGGGGGCACTGAAGCTTTCTTT.

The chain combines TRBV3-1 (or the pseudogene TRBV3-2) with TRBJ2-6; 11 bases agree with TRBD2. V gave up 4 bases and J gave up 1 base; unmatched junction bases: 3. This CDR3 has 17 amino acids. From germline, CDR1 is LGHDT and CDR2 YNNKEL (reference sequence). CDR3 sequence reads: CASSRLAGKSGANVLTF. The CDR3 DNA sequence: TGTGCCAGCAGCCGACTAGCGGGGAAATCTGGGGCCAACGTCCTGACTTTC.

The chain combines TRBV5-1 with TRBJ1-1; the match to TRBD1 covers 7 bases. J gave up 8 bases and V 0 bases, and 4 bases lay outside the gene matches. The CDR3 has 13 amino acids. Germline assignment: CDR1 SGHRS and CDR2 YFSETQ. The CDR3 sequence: CASSLEQGREAFF. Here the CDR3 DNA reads TGCGCCAGCAGCTTGGAACAGGGGAGGGAAGCTTTCTTT.

This CDR3 is CASSTRDRVHGYTF. The CDR3 nucleotides read TGTGCGAGTTCGACCCGGGACAGGGTACATGGCTACACCTTC. The chain is built from TRBV19 and TRBJ1-2, with 9 bases lining up with TRBD1. Germline assignment: CDR1 LNHDA and CDR2 SQIVND (reference sequence). This CDR3 has 14 residues.